Below, 11 T cell receptor beta chains from the same sample are listed, as sequenced in a study of vaccination effects on CD4 cells after COVID-19. Data came from immunoSEQ multiplex PCR; TCRdb stores just in-frame clones and leaves some out. This table has about 34,000 clones, roughly 75% appearing once. When roughly eleven days of culture had elapsed, CD4+ T cells were isolated. This individual contracted SARS-CoV-2 between March and December 2020, as verified by PCR. Two-dose BNT162b2 or mRNA-1273 vaccination was given to participants. These receptors lack a known antigen. The sample here was CD4+ T cells from PBMCs cultured without peptide, taken after COVID-19 vaccination. These receptors were obtained from a human donor who had a prior SARS-CoV-2 infection.

The V and J genes are TRBV4-1 and TRBJ2-3; D is undetermined. The germline gives CDR1 MGHRA, CDR2 YSYEKL. This CDR3 is built from 15 residues. The germline V and J ends were trimmed by 4 bases and 1 base, with 12 bases remaining between them. The CDR3 nucleotides read TGCGCCAGCAGCCTTAGTGTGGCCCGCACAGATACGCAGTATTTT. It translates to CASSLSVARTDTQYF.

This sequence joins TRBV7-9 and TRBJ1-4; TRBD1 might be the D (6 bases). The CDR3 loop spans 13 amino acids. The germline V and J ends were trimmed by 7 bases and 7 bases, with 13 bases remaining between them. Germline loops: CDR1 SEHNR, CDR2 FQNEAQ (reference sequence). The CDR3 loop reads CASTRGEGEKLFF. CDR3 DNA sequence: TGTGCCAGCACCAGGGGTGAGGGTGAAAAACTGTTTTTT.

V and J are TRBV11-2 and TRBJ1-4; 7 nucleotides line up with TRBD1. The CDR3 contains 18 residues. CDR1 is SGHAT, CDR2 FQNNGV, per germline. The V gene end was trimmed by 2 bases and the J gene end by 8 bases; junction bases not matched to a gene: 17. CDR3 sequence: CASSLYLPGQTSGEKLFF. The CDR3, as DNA: TGTGCCAGCAGCTTATATCTCCCGGGACAGACTAGTGGGGAAAAACTGTTTTTT.

V usage is TRBV2 and J usage is TRBJ1-5, with 8 bases matching TRBD1. This CDR3 spans 14 amino acids. J lost 7 bases, V lost 3 bases, and 5 bases had no gene match. CDR1 and CDR2 from the germline V gene are SNHLY and FYNNEI. CDR3 loop: CASSDQGASQPQHF. CDR3 nucleotides: TGTGCCAGCAGTGATCAGGGGGCAAGCCAGCCCCAGCATTTT.

This chain uses TRBV7-8 with TRBJ1-3; D is unclear. The CDR3 extends over 15 amino acids. The V and J ends lost 4 bases and 0 bases respectively, with 10 bases between them. The germline gives CDR1 SGHVS, CDR2 FQNEAQ. The CDR3 nucleotides read TGTGCCAGCAGCTCCGTGGCCGACTCTGGAAACACCATATATTTT. Amino acids: CASSSVADSGNTIYF.

The J gene is TRBJ1-4, the V gene TRBV5-8; the match to TRBD1 covers 11 bases. The CDR3 is 15 amino acids. The ends lost 4 bases at V and 7 bases at J; junction bases unmatched: 6. Germline values: CDR1 SGHTS, CDR2 YDEGEE. In DNA, the CDR3 is TGTGCCAGCAGCCGGACCGGGACAGGGGGTGAAAAACTGTTTTTT. The encoded protein is CASSRTGTGGEKLFF.

This chain uses TRBV27 with TRBJ1-3; TRBD1 matches 8 bases. In germline, CDR1 is MNHEY, CDR2 SMNVEV (reference sequence). CDR3 length: 17 amino acids. Trimming took 6 bases from V and 7 from J; bases not matched to a gene: 17. CDR3 protein: CASRILGQVFWRNTIYF. Here the CDR3 DNA reads TGTGCCAGCAGAATATTGGGACAGGTATTCTGGAGGAACACCATATATTTT.

This chain links TRBV29-1 with TRBJ2-3; D may be TRBD2 (7 bases). From germline, CDR1 is SQVTM and CDR2 ANQGSEA. The CDR3 spans 13 residues. V was pared by 3 bases and J by 3 bases, with 10 bases between. CDR3 sequence reads: CSVDRGGTDTQYF. The CDR3 nucleotides are TGCAGCGTTGATAGGGGGGGAACAGATACGCAGTATTTT.

The chain combines TRBV7-3 with TRBJ1-2; 7 nucleotides align to TRBD1. Germline lookup yields CDR1 SGHTA and CDR2 FQGTGA. The trim removed 5 bases at V and 3 bases at J, leaving 3 bases unmatched. The CDR3 is 13 residues long. The CDR3 bases are TGTGCCAGCAGCCTCGGACAGGACTATGGCTACACCTTC. Translated: CASSLGQDYGYTF. Full variable domain (rest looked up from reference TRBV7-3 and TRBJ1-2): GAGVSQTPSNKVTEKGKYVELRCDPISGHTALYWYRQSLGQGPEFLIYFQGTGAADDSGLPNDRFFAVRPEGSVSTLKIQRTERGDSAVYLCASSLGQDYGYTFGSGTRLTVV.

The chain is built from TRBV5-1 and TRBJ2-1, with TRBD2 matching 7 bases. Trimming cost V 7 bases and J 5 bases; bases outside gene matches: 9. The germline CDR1 and CDR2 sequences are SGHRS and YFSETQ. The CDR3 totals 14 residues. The CDR3 is CASGSGGSHNEQFF. For the CDR3, the DNA is TGCGCCAGCGGATCGGGGGGATCACACAATGAGCAGTTCTTC.

The rearrangement uses TRBV7-9 and TRBJ2-5; 16 bases match TRBD2. The J segment lost 5 bases and the V segment lost 5 bases, leaving 14 bases of the junction unmatched. CDR3 length: 19 amino acids. Germline V lookup: CDR1 SEHNR, CDR2 FQNEAQ (reference sequence). CDR3 loop: CASSPIGTSGRALRETQYF. DNA of the CDR3: TGTGCCAGCAGCCCAATCGGGACTAGCGGGAGGGCCCTCCGGGAGACCCAGTACTTC.